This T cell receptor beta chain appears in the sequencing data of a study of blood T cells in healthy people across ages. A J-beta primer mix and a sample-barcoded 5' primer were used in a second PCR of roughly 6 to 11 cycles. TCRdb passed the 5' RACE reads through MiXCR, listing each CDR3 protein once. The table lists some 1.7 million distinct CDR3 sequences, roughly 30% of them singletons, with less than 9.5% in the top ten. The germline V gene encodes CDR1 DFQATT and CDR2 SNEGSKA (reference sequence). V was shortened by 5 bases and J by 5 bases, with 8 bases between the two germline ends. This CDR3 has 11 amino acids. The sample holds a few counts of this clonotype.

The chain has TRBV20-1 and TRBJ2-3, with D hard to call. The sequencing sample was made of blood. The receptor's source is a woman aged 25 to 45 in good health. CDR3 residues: CSAVNLDTQYF. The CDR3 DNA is TGCAGTGCTGTGAACTTAGATACGCAGTATTTT.